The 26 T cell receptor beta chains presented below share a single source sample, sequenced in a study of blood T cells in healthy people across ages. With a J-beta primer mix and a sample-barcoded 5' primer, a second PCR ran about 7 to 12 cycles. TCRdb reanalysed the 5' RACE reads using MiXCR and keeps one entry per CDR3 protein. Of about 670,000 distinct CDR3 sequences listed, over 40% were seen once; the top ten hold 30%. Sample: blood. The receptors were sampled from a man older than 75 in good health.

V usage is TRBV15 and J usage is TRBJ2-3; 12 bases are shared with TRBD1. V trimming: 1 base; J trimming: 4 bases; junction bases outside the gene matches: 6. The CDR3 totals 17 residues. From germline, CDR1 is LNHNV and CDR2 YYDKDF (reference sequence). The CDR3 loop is CATSRAGTGGSADTQYF. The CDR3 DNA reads TGTGCCACCAGCAGAGCCGGGACAGGGGGCTCCGCAGATACGCAGTATTTT.

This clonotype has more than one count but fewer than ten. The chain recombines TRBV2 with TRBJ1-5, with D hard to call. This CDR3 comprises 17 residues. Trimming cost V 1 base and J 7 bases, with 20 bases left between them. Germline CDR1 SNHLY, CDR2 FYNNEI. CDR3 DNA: TGTGCCAGCAGTGAAGGCTGGGCCCAGGCTCGAACGCAGCCCCAGCATTTT. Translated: CASSEGWAQARTQPQHF.

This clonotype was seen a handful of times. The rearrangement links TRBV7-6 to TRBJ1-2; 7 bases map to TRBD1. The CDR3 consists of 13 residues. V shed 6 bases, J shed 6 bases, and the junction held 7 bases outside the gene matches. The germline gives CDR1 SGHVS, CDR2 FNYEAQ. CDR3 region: CASRLTGVDGYTF. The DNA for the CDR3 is TGTGCCAGCAGGTTAACAGGGGTTGATGGCTACACCTTC.

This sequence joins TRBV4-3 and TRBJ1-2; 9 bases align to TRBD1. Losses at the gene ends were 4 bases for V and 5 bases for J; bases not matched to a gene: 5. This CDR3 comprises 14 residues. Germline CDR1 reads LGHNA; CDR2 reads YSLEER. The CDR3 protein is CASSRGQGLYGYTF. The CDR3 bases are TGCGCCAGCAGCCGCGGACAGGGGCTTTATGGCTACACCTTC.

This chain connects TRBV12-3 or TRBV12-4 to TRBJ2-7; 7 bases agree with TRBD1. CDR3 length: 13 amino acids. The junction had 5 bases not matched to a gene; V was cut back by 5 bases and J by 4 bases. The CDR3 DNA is TGTGCCAGCAGTACGGACAGGACGTACGAGCAGTACTTC. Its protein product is CASSTDRTYEQYF.

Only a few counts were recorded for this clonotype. In DNA form, the CDR3 reads TGTGCCAGCAGCGTGGATAGCGGGACTGTTGTGAATGAGCAGTTCTTC. Translation gives CASSVDSGTVVNEQFF. V is TRBV9 and J is TRBJ2-1; 8 bases are a match to TRBD2. Germline CDR1 reads SGDLS; CDR2 reads YYNGEE. With V trimmed by 2 bases and J by 7 bases, 11 bases remained unmatched. The CDR3 consists of 16 residues. The variable domain in full, with the rest retrieved from reference TRBV9 and TRBJ2-1, is DSGVTQTPKHLITATGQRVTLRCSPRSGDLSVYWYQQSLDQGLQFLIQYYNGEERAKGNILERFSAQQFPDLHSELNLSSLELGDSALYFCASSVDSGTVVNEQFFGPGTRLTVL.

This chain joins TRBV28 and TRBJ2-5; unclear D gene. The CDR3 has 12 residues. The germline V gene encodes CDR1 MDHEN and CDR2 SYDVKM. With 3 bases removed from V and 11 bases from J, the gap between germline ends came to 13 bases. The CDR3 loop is CASSFLTYDQYF. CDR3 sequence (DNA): TGTGCCAGCAGTTTTCTGACCTACGATCAGTACTTC. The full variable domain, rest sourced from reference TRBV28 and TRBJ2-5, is DVKVTQSSRYLVKRTGEKVFLECVQDMDHENMFWYRQDPGLGLRLIYFSYDVKMKEKGDIPEGYSVSREKKERFSLILESASTNQTSMYLCASSFLTYDQYFGPGTRLLVL.

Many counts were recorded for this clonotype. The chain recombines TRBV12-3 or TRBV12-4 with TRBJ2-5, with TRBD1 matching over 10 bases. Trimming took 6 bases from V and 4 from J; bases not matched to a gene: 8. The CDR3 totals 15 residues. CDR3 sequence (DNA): TGTGCCAGCAGCCCCGCTCGGACAGGGGGAGAGACCCAGTACTTC. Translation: CASSPARTGGETQYF.

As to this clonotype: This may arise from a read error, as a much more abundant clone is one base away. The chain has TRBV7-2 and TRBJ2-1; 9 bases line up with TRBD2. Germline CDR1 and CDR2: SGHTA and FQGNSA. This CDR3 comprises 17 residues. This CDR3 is CASSLLAGSSSYNEEFF. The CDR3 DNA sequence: TGTGCCAGCAGCTTACTAGCGGGGTCGAGCTCCTACAATGAGGAGTTCTTC.

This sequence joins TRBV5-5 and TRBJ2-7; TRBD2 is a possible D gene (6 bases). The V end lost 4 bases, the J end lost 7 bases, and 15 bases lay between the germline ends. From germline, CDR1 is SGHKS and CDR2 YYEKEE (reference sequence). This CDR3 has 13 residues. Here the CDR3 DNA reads TGTGCCAGCAGCCAGCTACTTGGAGGGGAGCAGTACTTC. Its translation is CASSQLLGGEQYF.

The CDR3 reads CASSLVGGTGSYTGDTQYF. The CDR3 DNA follows: TGTGCCAGCAGCTTAGTAGGGGGGACGGGGTCTTACACGGGAGATACGCAGTATTTT. The rearrangement links TRBV7-2 to TRBJ2-3, with D possibly being TRBD1 or TRBD2 (6 bases each). V lost 1 base and J lost 5, with 25 bases in between. The CDR3 covers 19 residues. The germline CDR1 and CDR2 sequences are SGHTA and FQGNSA.

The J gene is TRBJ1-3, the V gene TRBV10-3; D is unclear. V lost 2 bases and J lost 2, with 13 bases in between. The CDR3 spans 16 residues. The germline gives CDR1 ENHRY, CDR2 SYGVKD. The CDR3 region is CAISERNLNAGNTIYF. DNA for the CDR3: TGTGCCATCAGTGAGCGGAACTTAAACGCTGGAAACACCATATATTTT.

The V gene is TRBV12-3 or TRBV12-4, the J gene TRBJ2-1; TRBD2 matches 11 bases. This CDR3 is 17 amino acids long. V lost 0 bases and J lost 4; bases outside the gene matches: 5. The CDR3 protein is CASSLAQGLAAYNEQFF. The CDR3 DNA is TGTGCCAGCAGTTTAGCGCAGGGACTAGCGGCATACAATGAGCAGTTCTTC.

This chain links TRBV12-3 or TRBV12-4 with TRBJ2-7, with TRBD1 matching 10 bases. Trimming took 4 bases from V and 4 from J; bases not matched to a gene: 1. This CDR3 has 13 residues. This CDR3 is CASSWTGGYEQYF. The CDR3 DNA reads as TGTGCCAGCAGTTGGACAGGGGGGTACGAGCAGTACTTC.

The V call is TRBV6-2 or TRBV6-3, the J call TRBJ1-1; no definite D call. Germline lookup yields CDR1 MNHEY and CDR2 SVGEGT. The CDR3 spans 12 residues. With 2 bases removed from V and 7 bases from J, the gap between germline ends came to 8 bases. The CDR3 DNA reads TGTGCCAGCAGTTACGCCAGGCGTGAAGCTTTCTTT. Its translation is CASSYARREAFF.

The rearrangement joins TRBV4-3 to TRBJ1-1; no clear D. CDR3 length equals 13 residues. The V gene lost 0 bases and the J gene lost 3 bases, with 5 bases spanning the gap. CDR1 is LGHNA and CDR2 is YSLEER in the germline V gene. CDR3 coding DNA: TGCGCCAGCAGCCAAGATACGGACACTGAAGCTTTCTTT. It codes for CASSQDTDTEAFF.

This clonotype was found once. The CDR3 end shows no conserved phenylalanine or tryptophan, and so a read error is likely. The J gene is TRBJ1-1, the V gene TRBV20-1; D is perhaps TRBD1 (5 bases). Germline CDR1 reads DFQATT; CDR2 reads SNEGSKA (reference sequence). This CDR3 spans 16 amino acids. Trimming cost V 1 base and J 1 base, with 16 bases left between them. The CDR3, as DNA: TGCAGTGCTAGAGCGGGGACCGAGGGGAGGAACACTGAAGCTTTCCTT. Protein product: CSARAGTEGRNTEAFL.

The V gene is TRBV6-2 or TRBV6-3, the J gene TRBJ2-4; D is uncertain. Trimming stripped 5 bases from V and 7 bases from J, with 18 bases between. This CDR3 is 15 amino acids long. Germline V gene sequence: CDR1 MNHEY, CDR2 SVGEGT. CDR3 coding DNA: TGTGCCAGCAGTCGGACCGGGCCCCCGAACAACATTCAGTACTTC. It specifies CASSRTGPPNNIQYF.

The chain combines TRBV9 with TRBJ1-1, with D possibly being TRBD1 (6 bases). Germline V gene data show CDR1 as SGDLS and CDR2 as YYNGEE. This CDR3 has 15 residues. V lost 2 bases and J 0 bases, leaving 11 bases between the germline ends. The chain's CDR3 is CASSVSGTMNTEAFF. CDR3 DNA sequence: TGTGCCAGCAGCGTTTCCGGGACAATGAACACTGAAGCTTTCTTT.

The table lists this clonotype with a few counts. The CDR3 spells CSVEERGRGSKNIQYF. The CDR3 DNA follows: TGCAGCGTTGAAGAACGAGGCAGGGGTTCCAAAAACATTCAGTACTTC. The V call is TRBV29-1, the J call TRBJ2-4; TRBD1 might be the D (6 bases). The germline V and J ends were trimmed by 0 bases and 2 bases, with 14 bases remaining between them. From germline, CDR1 is SQVTM and CDR2 ANQGSEA. The CDR3 extends over 16 amino acids.

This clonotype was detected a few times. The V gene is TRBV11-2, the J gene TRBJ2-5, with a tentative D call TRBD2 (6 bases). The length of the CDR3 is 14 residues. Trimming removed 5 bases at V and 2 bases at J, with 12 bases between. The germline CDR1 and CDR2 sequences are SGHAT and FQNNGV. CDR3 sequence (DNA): TGTGCCAGCAGCCAAATGGGAGGTCAAGAGACCCAGTACTTC. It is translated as CASSQMGGQETQYF.

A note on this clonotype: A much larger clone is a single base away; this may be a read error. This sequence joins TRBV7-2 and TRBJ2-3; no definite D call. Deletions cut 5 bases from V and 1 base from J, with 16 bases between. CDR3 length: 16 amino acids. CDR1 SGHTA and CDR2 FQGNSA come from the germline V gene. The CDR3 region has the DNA TGTGCCAGCAGCCCAGACCGGGCGGCTGGCACAGATACGCAGTATTTT. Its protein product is CASSPDRAAGTDTQYF.

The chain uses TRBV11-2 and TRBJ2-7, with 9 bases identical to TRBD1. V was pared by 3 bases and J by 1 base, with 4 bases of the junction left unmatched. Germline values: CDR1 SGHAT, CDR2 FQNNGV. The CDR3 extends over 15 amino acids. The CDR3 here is CASSLTGTGSYEQYF. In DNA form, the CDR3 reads TGTGCCAGCAGCTTGACCGGGACAGGGTCCTACGAGCAGTACTTC.

This chain's CDR3 is CASSLEVRGVGEQYF. The CDR3 DNA reads TGTGCCAGCAGCCTAGAGGTCAGGGGAGTGGGCGAGCAGTACTTC. The chain employs TRBV7-2 and TRBJ2-7, with D tentatively TRBD1 (6 bases). Germline CDR1 SGHTA, CDR2 FQGNSA. This CDR3 comprises 15 residues. Trimming cost V 5 bases and J 6 bases, with 20 bases left between them.

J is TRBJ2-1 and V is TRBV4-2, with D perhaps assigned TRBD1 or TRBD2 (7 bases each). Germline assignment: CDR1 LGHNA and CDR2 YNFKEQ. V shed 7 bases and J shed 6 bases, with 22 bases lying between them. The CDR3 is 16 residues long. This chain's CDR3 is CASNPTAGGVGNEQFF. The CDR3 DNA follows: TGTGCCAGCAACCCCACAGCAGGGGGGGTAGGCAATGAGCAGTTCTTC.

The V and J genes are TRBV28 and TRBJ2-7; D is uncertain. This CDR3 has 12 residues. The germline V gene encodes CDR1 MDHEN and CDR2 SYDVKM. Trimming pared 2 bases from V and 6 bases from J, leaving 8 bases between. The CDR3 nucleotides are TGTGCCAGCAGTTTACCCGGGCTCGAGCAGTACTTC. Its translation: CASSLPGLEQYF.